This TCR beta chain came from a study of CD8+CD57+ T cells in acquired aplastic anemia (dated by TCRdb to the late 2010s). Describing the broader study: A mean of approximately 2.9 ug of DNA, ranging from about 0.17 to 30 ug, was extracted from sorted CD4+ and CD8+ cells. CD8+CD57+ expansion was defined as frequency above the mean frequency observed in healthy subjects. The full study reports these points: Although roughly 30 CD8+ CDR3 sequences were shared by patients and controls, these sequences appeared highly expressed in patients and within the immunodominant clones of patients. CD8+ Simpson's diversity did not differ significantly between patients and healthy controls (P=0.060).

Expansion of CD8+CD57+ cells had been shown by flow cytometry in the patients chosen for sequencing. All patients had severe acquired aplastic anemia diagnosed by International Study of Aplastic Anemia and Agranulocytosis and Camitta criteria. Patients had received no therapy at the time of blood sampling. In this study, sorted CD4+ and CD8+ T cells from the blood of healthy subjects and of severe aplastic anemia patients had their TCR repertoires deep-sequenced. In the USA, patient enrollment took place under clinicaltrials.gov protocols 00001620, 01623167, 00001397, 00071045, 00081523 and 00961064. Ficoll-Paque density gradient centrifugation was used to isolate peripheral blood mononuclear cells. Before DNA extraction, CD4+ and CD8+ T cells were sorted by FACS or by magnetic beads. Profiling of TCR beta VDJ combinations and CDR3 sequences used genomic DNA as the template. TCR repertoire sequencing was run on an Illumina HiSeq 2000. The study's own analysis went as follows. TRBV/TRBJ rearrangement plots, CDR3 size and DJ length profiles, and Simpson's diversity index were used to evaluate the repertoires. Whichever DNA sequence was most abundant in the deep sequencing data was defined as the immunodominant clone. CDR3 amino acid sequences were checked for sharing across subjects and were also compared against the VDJdb database and published repertoires. TCRdb's own reprocessing of the public reads used fastp at Q25 and MiXCR and kept productive beta chains. CDR3 protein duplicates are merged, each entry listing the most common genes and DNA. TCRdb's processing, not the authors' own work, is the source of the V and J calls. The sample includes 75,000 to 80,000 distinct CDR3 sequences, with around 70% observed a single time. The ten largest clones take up roughly 80% of the sample.

This clonotype was counted between two and nine times. What antigen it recognizes has not been identified. Base-call qualities are not available, and no considerably larger clone is one nucleotide away. Via the germline V gene, CDR1 is SQVTM and CDR2 ANQGSEA. The junction carries 17 bases between V and J, which are trimmed by 6 bases and 6 bases respectively. From its cysteine to its phenylalanine, the CDR3 spans 13 amino acids. Kept here is only the CDR3 DNA, which spans 39 bases and is read in frame from base 1. This sequence originates from a human donor with aplastic anemia. Sample: sorted CD4+, CD8+, or CD8+CD57+ T cells (not recorded which) from PBMCs. The rearranged chain carries TRBV29-1 and TRBJ1-2; D gene: possibly TRBD1, on 5 matching bases. The DNA reads as follows: TGCAGCGTCGGTCTCGGGGCAGCCCATGGCTACACCTTC. Its coded protein is CSVGLGAAHGYTF.